Below, 26 T cell receptor beta chains from the same sample are listed, as sequenced in a study of OX40 agonist ivuxolimab in advanced cancers. This table comes from immunoSEQ multiplex PCR, and its TCRdb copy is limited to in-frame clones, with some not included. The sample carries approximately 65,000 clones, roughly nine tenths recorded once. The specimen comprised CD4+ or CD8+ T cells sorted from blood, sampled in a trial of the OX40 agonist ivuxolimab. The receptors derive from an adult with an advanced solid tumor such as melanoma, head and neck, liver or kidney cancer.

The genes are TRBV11-1 and TRBJ2-5; 9 bases agree with TRBD1. V shed 5 bases, J shed 4 bases, and the junction held 8 bases outside the gene matches. The CDR3 length is 15 residues. CDR1 is SGHAT and CDR2 is FQDESV in the germline V gene (reference sequence). CDR3: CASSIPGQGGETQYF. The CDR3 DNA is TGTGCCAGCAGCATACCGGGACAGGGAGGAGAGACCCAGTACTTC.

The genes are TRBV18 and TRBJ2-2, with D possibly matching TRBD1 (6 bases). The CDR3 extends over 15 amino acids. Germline loops: CDR1 KGHSH, CDR2 LQKENI. V shed 5 bases and J shed 0 bases, with 10 bases lying between them. CDR3 sequence reads: CASSSGTTNTGELFF. The CDR3 DNA reads as TGTGCCAGCTCATCCGGGACAACGAACACCGGGGAGCTGTTTTTT.

This clone is labeled as medium-sized. The V and J genes are TRBV7-3 and TRBJ1-1, with 8 bases lining up with TRBD1. Trimming took 3 bases from V and 4 from J; bases not matched to a gene: 1. The CDR3 sequence is 13 residues long. Germline V gene lookup returns CDR1 SGHTA and CDR2 FQGTGA. CDR3 loop: CASSFDRGTEAFF. Here the CDR3 DNA reads TGTGCCAGCAGCTTCGACAGGGGCACTGAAGCTTTCTTT.

The chain couples TRBV7-9 to TRBJ2-2; TRBD1 aligns across 12 bases. Germline V gives CDR1 SEHNR, CDR2 FQNEAQ (reference sequence). V lost 7 bases to trimming and J lost 4 bases; unmatched junction nucleotides: 10. This CDR3 has 17 residues. Written as DNA, the CDR3 is TGTGCCAGCACTCCGGGGACAGGGGGCTGGGGCACCGGGGAGCTGTTTTTT. Protein: CASTPGTGGWGTGELFF.

J is TRBJ1-1 and V is TRBV5-8; 9 bases fit TRBD1. The ends lost 3 bases at V and 1 base at J; junction bases unmatched: 1. CDR3 length: 14 amino acids. CDR1 and CDR2 (germline): SGHTS, YDEGEE. Written as DNA, the CDR3 is TGTGCCAGCAGCTCGGGACAGGGGAACACTGAAGCTTTCTTT. This codes for CASSSGQGNTEAFF.

The rearrangement links TRBV19 to TRBJ2-6; no reliable D call. The CDR3 runs to 15 residues. The V and J ends lost 7 bases and 2 bases respectively, with 12 bases between them. Per the germline V gene, CDR1 is LNHDA and CDR2 is SQIVND (reference sequence). CDR3 in DNA: TGTGCCAGTATGAGTAATGAGGCTGGGGCCAACGTCCTGACTTTC. Its translation is CASMSNEAGANVLTF.

V usage is TRBV5-1 and J usage is TRBJ1-2, with D unclear. CDR1 is SGHRS, CDR2 YFSETQ, per germline. The length of the CDR3 is 14 residues. V lost 0 bases, J lost 2 bases, and 8 bases lay in between. Here the CDR3 DNA reads TGCGCCAGCAGCTTGGCTCTGGAGAACTATGGCTACACCTTC. Translated: CASSLALENYGYTF.

V is TRBV7-3 and J is TRBJ2-1, with 10 bases matching TRBD2. The CDR3 has 14 residues. V shed 5 bases and J 7 bases; nucleotides not matched to a gene: 5. CDR1 and CDR2 from the germline V gene are SGHTA and FQGTGA. CDR3 in amino acids: CASSPGLAWNEQFF. CDR3 coding DNA: TGTGCCAGCAGCCCGGGACTAGCGTGGAATGAGCAGTTCTTC. Full variable domain (outside the CDR3, taken from reference TRBV7-3 and TRBJ2-1): GAGVSQTPSNKVTEKGKYVELRCDPISGHTALYWYRQSLGQGPEFLIYFQGTGAADDSGLPNDRFFAVRPEGSVSTLKIQRTERGDSAVYLCASSPGLAWNEQFFGPGTRLTVL.

This clone was seen a handful of times. The V gene is TRBV29-1, the J gene TRBJ1-2, with 7 bases that match TRBD1. CDR1 SQVTM and CDR2 ANQGSEA come from the germline V gene. V trimming: 5 bases; J trimming: 2 bases; junction bases outside the gene matches: 8. The CDR3 has 14 residues. This chain's CDR3 is CSVNTGVANYGYTF. The DNA for the CDR3 is TGCAGCGTTAATACAGGGGTAGCCAACTATGGCTACACCTTC.

The genes are TRBV6-6 and TRBJ2-7, with TRBD1 as a possible D gene (5 bases). The CDR3 covers 13 residues. V was pared by 1 base and J by 6 bases, with 10 bases between. Germline assignment: CDR1 MNHNY and CDR2 SVGAGI (reference sequence). The CDR3 region has the DNA TGTGCCAGCAGTTACTTGGGGCGCGGCGAGCAGTACTTC. Its protein product is CASSYLGRGEQYF.

The chain couples TRBV7-9 to TRBJ2-5; tentatively, D is TRBD1 (6 bases). Trimming cost V 8 bases and J 0 bases, with 10 bases left between them. Germline assignment: CDR1 SEHNR and CDR2 FQNEAQ (reference sequence). The CDR3 has 13 amino acids. In nucleotides, the CDR3 is TGTGCCAGCTGGGGGACAAACCAAGAGACCCAGTACTTC. It encodes CASWGTNQETQYF.

The chain recombines TRBV28 with TRBJ1-5; 7 nucleotides agree with TRBD1. The CDR3 has 17 amino acids. Trimming at V came to 6 bases and at J to 0 bases, leaving 11 bases not matched to a gene. Germline V gene data show CDR1 as MDHEN and CDR2 as SYDVKM. The CDR3 reads CASSIDQGTDSNQPQHF. CDR3 nucleotide sequence: TGTGCCAGCAGCATCGACCAGGGGACAGATAGCAATCAGCCCCAGCATTTT.

V is TRBV7-2 and J is TRBJ1-2, with 7 bases fitting TRBD1. Germline-derived CDR1 and CDR2 are SGHTA and FQGNSA. V lost 5 bases, J lost 7 bases, and 13 bases stayed unmatched. CDR3 length: 15 amino acids. This CDR3 is CASSHFGIYRGGYTF. The CDR3, as DNA: TGTGCCAGCAGCCACTTCGGGATTTACAGGGGTGGCTACACCTTC. Combining the CDR3 with reference TRBV7-2 and TRBJ1-2 gives the whole variable domain GAGVSQSPSNKVTEKGKDVELRCDPISGHTALYWYRQSLGQGLEFLIYFQGNSAPDKSGLPSDRFSAERTGGSVSTLTIQRTQQEDSAVYLCASSHFGIYRGGYTFGSGTRLTVV.

This chain links TRBV4-2 with TRBJ2-7, with D possibly TRBD1 on 6 matching bases. Germline V lookup: CDR1 LGHNA, CDR2 YNFKEQ. V lost 0 bases and J 3 bases, leaving 12 bases between the germline ends. This CDR3 spans 15 amino acids. The CDR3 loop reads CASSQDPDRHYEQYF. For the CDR3, the DNA is TGTGCCAGCAGCCAAGACCCCGACAGGCACTACGAGCAGTACTTC.

The chain joins TRBV7-9 to TRBJ1-2; the D gene is possibly TRBD1 (5 bases). The V end lost 1 base, the J end lost 4 bases, and 13 bases lay between the germline ends. Germline CDR1 SEHNR, CDR2 FQNEAQ (reference sequence). The CDR3 has 15 residues. The chain's CDR3 is CASSLVGQAVYGYTF. CDR3 DNA: TGTGCCAGCAGCTTAGTGGGGCAGGCGGTCTATGGCTACACCTTC.

This chain uses TRBV27 with TRBJ2-1; TRBD2 aligns across 9 bases. The V gene's germline CDR1 is MNHEY and CDR2 SMNVEV (reference sequence). CDR3 length: 16 residues. V trimming: 5 bases; J trimming: 8 bases; junction bases outside the gene matches: 13. CDR3 bases: TGTGCCAGCAGTCCGACGCTAGCGGGAACAGGCTATGAGCAGTTCTTC. Translation: CASSPTLAGTGYEQFF.

The V and J genes are TRBV5-1 and TRBJ1-1; D perhaps matches TRBD1 (5 bases). The V end was cut by 4 bases, the J end by 1 base, with 14 bases between. Looked up from germline, CDR1 is SGHRS and CDR2 is YFSETQ. This CDR3 has 15 residues. Here the CDR3 reads CASSLTTDTNTEAFF. The DNA of the CDR3 is TGCGCCAGCAGCCTCACGACAGACACGAACACTGAAGCTTTCTTT.

A remark on this clone: A junction boundary mismatches the germline segment, possibly from a read error. This chain links TRBV12-5 with TRBJ1-4; 7 bases match TRBD1. The CDR3 extends over 13 amino acids. Germline V gene data show CDR1 as LGHNT and CDR2 as FRNRAP. The CDR3 DNA is TGTGCTAGTGATTTGAACAGGGGCGAAAAACTGTTTTTT. Protein: CASDLNRGEKLFF.

This chain connects TRBV29-1 to TRBJ2-5; 9 positions match TRBD1. The length of the CDR3 is 14 residues. Germline loops: CDR1 SQVTM, CDR2 ANQGSEA. V trimming: 3 bases; J trimming: 5 bases; junction bases outside the gene matches: 7. CDR3 region: CSVEVQGARETQYF. The CDR3 nucleotides read TGCAGCGTTGAGGTACAGGGGGCAAGGGAGACCCAGTACTTC.

In this sample, this clone turned up once. This chain joins TRBV14 and TRBJ2-2, with TRBD2 matching over 14 bases. Losses at the gene ends were 4 bases for V and 6 bases for J; bases not matched to a gene: 7. The length of the CDR3 is 17 residues. The germline V gene encodes CDR1 SGHDN and CDR2 FVKESK. DNA of the CDR3: TGTGCCAGCAGCCTCGGGACTAGCGGGAGTAGGGCCGGGGAGCTGTTTTTT. Protein sequence: CASSLGTSGSRAGELFF. The entire variable domain, with the rest obtained from reference TRBV14 and TRBJ2-2, is as follows: EAGVTQFPSHSVIEKGQTVTLRCDPISGHDNLYWYRRVMGKEIKFLLHFVKESKQDESGMPNNRFLAERTGGTYSTLKVQPAELEDSGVYFCASSLGTSGSRAGELFFGEGSRLTVL.

The chain combines TRBV7-2 with TRBJ2-5; D is possibly TRBD2 (5 bases). The ends were cut back, 1 base at V and 3 bases at J, with 15 bases in the middle. The CDR3 has 16 amino acids. Per germline, CDR1 SGHTA and CDR2 FQGNSA. The DNA of the CDR3 is TGTGCCAGCAGCTTAGGGGTTGGGAGCAGCAAAGAGACCCAGTACTTC. Translated, it gives CASSLGVGSSKETQYF.

The rearrangement uses TRBV15 and TRBJ2-3; D unresolved. Trimming removed 4 bases from V and 4 bases from J, with 18 bases in between. The CDR3 length is 16 residues. CDR1 and CDR2 (germline): LNHNV, YYDKDF (reference sequence). CDR3 sequence: CATSIRQDPSADTQYF. The CDR3 DNA reads as TGTGCCACCAGCATCCGCCAAGACCCAAGCGCAGATACGCAGTATTTT.

The CDR3 is CASSFGTGFEDTQYF. The CDR3 DNA is TGCGCCAGCAGCTTCGGTACGGGCTTCGAAGATACGCAGTATTTT. V is TRBV5-1 and J is TRBJ2-3; D remains ambiguous. The CDR3 is 15 amino acids. Per the germline V gene, CDR1 is SGHRS and CDR2 is YFSETQ. The V end was cut by 2 bases, the J end by 5 bases, with 15 bases between.

The gene calls are TRBV5-1 and TRBJ2-5; TRBD2 is a possible D gene (6 bases). Trimming shortened V by 2 bases and J by 3 bases, and 11 bases separated the two germline ends. This CDR3 spans 14 amino acids. In germline, CDR1 is SGHRS, CDR2 YFSETQ. The CDR3 DNA reads as TGCGCCAGCAGCTTTCTTAGCGGAGAAGAGACCCAGTACTTC. Translating it yields CASSFLSGEETQYF.

The V and J genes are TRBV7-2 and TRBJ1-2, with D unclear. The germline V gene has CDR1 SGHTA and CDR2 FQGNSA. The germline V and J ends were trimmed by 3 bases and 3 bases, with 17 bases remaining between them. The CDR3 totals 16 residues. DNA for the CDR3: TGTGCCAGCAGCTTCCGCCAGCTCTCGAATGACTATGGCTACACCTTC. Protein sequence: CASSFRQLSNDYGYTF.

V and J are TRBV9 and TRBJ1-5; 8 bases fit TRBD1. The V and J ends lost 4 bases and 7 bases, in that order; junction bases with no gene match: 10. The CDR3 totals 15 residues. CDR1 and CDR2 (germline): SGDLS, YYNGEE. CDR3 loop: CASSRGQGGGQPQHF. CDR3 coding DNA: TGTGCCAGCAGCCGTGGACAGGGAGGGGGCCAGCCCCAGCATTTT. The full variable domain, in which reference TRBV9 and TRBJ1-5 provide the parts outside the CDR3, is DSGVTQTPKHLITATGQRVTLRCSPRSGDLSVYWYQQSLDQGLQFLIQYYNGEERAKGNILERFSAQQFPDLHSELNLSSLELGDSALYFCASSRGQGGGQPQHFGDGTRLSIL.